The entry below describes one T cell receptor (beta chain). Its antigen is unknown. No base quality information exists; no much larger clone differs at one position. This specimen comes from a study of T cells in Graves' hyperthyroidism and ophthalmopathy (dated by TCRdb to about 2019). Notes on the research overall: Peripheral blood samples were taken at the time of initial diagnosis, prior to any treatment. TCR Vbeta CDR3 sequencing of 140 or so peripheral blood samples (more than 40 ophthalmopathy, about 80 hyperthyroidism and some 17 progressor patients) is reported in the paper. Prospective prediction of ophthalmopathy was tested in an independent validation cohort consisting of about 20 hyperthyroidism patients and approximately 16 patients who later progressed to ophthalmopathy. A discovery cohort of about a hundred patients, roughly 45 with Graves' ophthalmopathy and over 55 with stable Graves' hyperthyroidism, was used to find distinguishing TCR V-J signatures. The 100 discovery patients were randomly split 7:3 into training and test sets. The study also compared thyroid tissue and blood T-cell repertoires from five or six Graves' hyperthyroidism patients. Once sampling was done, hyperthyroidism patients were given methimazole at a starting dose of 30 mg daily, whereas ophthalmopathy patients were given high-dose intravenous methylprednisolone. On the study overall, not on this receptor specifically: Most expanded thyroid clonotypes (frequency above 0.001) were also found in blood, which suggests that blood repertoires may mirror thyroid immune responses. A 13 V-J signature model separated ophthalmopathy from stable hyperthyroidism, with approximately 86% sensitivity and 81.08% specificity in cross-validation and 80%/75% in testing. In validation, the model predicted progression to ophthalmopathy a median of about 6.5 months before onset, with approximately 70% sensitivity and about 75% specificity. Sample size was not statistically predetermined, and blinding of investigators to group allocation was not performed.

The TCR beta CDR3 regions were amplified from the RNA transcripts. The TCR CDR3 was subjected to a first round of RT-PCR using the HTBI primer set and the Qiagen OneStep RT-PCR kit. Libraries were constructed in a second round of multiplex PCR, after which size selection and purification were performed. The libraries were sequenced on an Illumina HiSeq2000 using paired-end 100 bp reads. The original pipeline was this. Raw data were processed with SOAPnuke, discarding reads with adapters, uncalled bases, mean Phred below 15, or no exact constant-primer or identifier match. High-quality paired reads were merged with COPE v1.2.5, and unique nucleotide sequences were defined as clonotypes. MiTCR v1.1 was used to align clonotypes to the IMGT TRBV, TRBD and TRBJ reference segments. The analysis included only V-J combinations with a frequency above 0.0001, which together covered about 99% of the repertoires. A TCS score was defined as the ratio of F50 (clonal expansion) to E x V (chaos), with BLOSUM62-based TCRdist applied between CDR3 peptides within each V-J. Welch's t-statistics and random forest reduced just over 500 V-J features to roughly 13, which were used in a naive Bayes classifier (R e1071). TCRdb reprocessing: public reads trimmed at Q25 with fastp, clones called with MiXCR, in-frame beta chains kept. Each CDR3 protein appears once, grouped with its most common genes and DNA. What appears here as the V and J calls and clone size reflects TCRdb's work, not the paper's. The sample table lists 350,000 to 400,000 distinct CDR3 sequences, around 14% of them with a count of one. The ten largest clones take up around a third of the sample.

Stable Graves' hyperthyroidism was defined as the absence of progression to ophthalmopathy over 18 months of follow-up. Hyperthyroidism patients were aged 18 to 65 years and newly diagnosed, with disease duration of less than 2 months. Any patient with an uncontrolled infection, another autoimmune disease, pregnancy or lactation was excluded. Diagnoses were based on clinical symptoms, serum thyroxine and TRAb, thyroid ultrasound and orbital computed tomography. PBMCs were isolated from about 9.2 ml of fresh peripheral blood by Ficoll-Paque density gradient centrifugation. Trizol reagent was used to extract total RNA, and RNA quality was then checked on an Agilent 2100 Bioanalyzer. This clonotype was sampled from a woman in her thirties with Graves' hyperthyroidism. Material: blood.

CDR3 region: CASSDQPGLAGGRSGANVLTF. The nucleotide sequence is given as TGTGCCAGCAGCGATCAACCGGGACTAGCGGGAGGCCGCTCTGGGGCCAACGTCCTGACTTTC. Here the chain combines TRBV9 and TRBJ2-6, and 15 junction bases match TRBD2. The CDR3 numbers 21 residues from cysteine through phenylalanine. Just the 63-base CDR3 DNA is kept, in frame starting at base 1. CDR1 and CDR2, per the germline V gene, are SGDLS and YYNGEE. V trim: 3 bases; J trim: 0 bases; unmatched bases: 10.